The clone carrying this TCR beta chain came up once. Its antigen is unknown. CDR1 and CDR2 from the germline V gene are SEHNR and FQNEAQ (reference sequence). Trimming took off 5 bases at V and 7 bases at J, with 14 bases between the two ends. This CDR3 comprises 13 residues. Generated by immunoSEQ multiplex PCR, the TCRdb table keeps only in-frame clones and is missing some. Of more than 55,000 clones listed, just under 85% were seen once; the top ten hold 5% to 6.5%. These data are taken from a study of radiotherapy plus CTLA-4 blockade in lung cancer. Broader study findings: Best predicting response, reportedly, were early blood T cell clone dynamics, with interferon-beta. In blood, tumor-derived TCR clones expanded after radiotherapy plus ipilimumab.

This clonotype was sampled from a human donor with non-small cell lung cancer whose response to radiotherapy plus ipilimumab could not be evaluated. This chain connects TRBV7-9 to TRBJ1-1; TRBD1 might be the D (6 bases). Here the sequenced sample was peripheral blood, taken from a patient treated with radiotherapy plus ipilimumab. The CDR3 sequence: CASSPTGSFEAFF. In nucleotides, the CDR3 is TGTGCCAGCAGCCCCACAGGGTCGTTTGAAGCTTTCTTT.